This T cell receptor beta chain was profiled in a study of cytomegalovirus exposure and HLA in healthy donors. Overall study results and limits: Per a later analysis, under 20,000 TCR beta sequences showed association with HLA alleles at 0.05 false discovery rate. In vitro data verified a few CMV-associated chains as specific for CMV antigens.

Points on this clone: Its antigen is not known.

The V end lost 3 bases, the J end lost 5 bases, and 16 bases lay between the germline ends. Germline V gene data show CDR1 as LNHDA and CDR2 as SQIVND (reference sequence). The CDR3 is made up of 15 amino acids. PCR employed 60 Vbeta and 13 Jbeta primers. Measured with immunoSEQ multiplex PCR; TCRdb has only the in-frame clones, and not every one. The table shows under 100,000 clones, with around 66% occurring only once. The source is a woman in her thirties or forties in good health and CMV-seropositive. The material sequenced was PBMCs. The V gene is TRBV19, the J gene TRBJ2-5, with D possibly matching TRBD1 (6 bases). Written as DNA, the CDR3 is TGTGCCAGTAGTATTTCGACAGGTTTCGAGGAGACCCAGTACTTC. This codes for CASSISTGFEETQYF.